This T cell receptor beta chain came from a study of CD8+CD57+ T cells in acquired aplastic anemia. Across the study: On average, sorted CD4+ and CD8+ cells gave around 3.3 ug of DNA.

As for this clonotype: The antigen remains unidentified.

The CDR3 loop spans 14 amino acids. J gave up 7 bases and V 9 bases, and 14 bases lay outside the gene matches. Germline CDR1 SNHLY, CDR2 FYNNEI. The template for TCR beta VDJ and CDR3 sequence profiling was genomic DNA. TCRdb analysed the reads with MiXCR anew, one entry per CDR3 protein. The sample consists of under 200,000 distinct CDR3 sequences, 65% to 75% of them appearing once. Sequencing was done on patients that had shown CD8+CD57+ cell expansion by flow cytometry. When blood sampling took place, the patients had received no therapy. Study-level points and caveats: The number of CD8+ CDR3 sequences shared by patients and controls was twenty-nine. CD8+ Simpson's diversity did not differ significantly between patients and controls.

The TCR comes from a human donor with aplastic anemia. This chain connects TRBV2 to TRBJ1-2; 7 positions match TRBD1. Sequencing was carried out using sorted CD4+, CD8+, or CD8+CD57+ T cells (not recorded which) from PBMCs. CDR3 DNA: TGTGCCAGTAGCCGGGACAGTGGAAGGGGTGGCTACACCTTC. Translation gives CASSRDSGRGGYTF.